Described below is a single T cell receptor (beta chain) sequence and its context. Its antigen is unidentified. Both TRBC1 and TRBC2 were covered by a beta constant-region primer of two equimolar oligonucleotides. The ligated cDNA underwent four PCR rounds using SP2 and nested alpha and beta constant-region primers. The cDNA 3' end received a ligated single-stranded oligonucleotide carrying the SP2 primer and a 12-nucleotide UMI. TCRdb reprocessed the UMI-ligation and nested PCR reads via MiXCR and lists one record per CDR3 protein. Counted here are around 110,000 distinct CDR3 sequences, 35% to 40% occurring once; the ten biggest clones make up more than 0.8%. These data come from a study of naive and memory T cell subsets. CD8 T cells were positively selected from what remained after CD4 positive selection. Study-level findings and limits: RNA-based TCR counts may shift with T cell activation and differentiation. Each distinct alpha or beta sequence counts as one clonotype.

The CDR3 is 13 amino acids. V shed 4 bases, J shed 3 bases, and the junction held 4 bases outside the gene matches. Germline CDR1 SGHDT, CDR2 YYEEEE. This receptor was obtained from a human donor in good health. Material for sequencing was central memory CD4+ T cells from blood. The V and J genes are TRBV5-6 and TRBJ2-7; TRBD1 matches 7 bases. The CDR3 spells CASSGGQYYEQYF. CDR3 in DNA: TGTGCCAGCAGCGGGGGACAGTACTACGAGCAGTACTTC.